A single sample gave rise to the 16 T cell receptor beta chains below, sequenced in a study of cytomegalovirus exposure and HLA in healthy donors. The PCR employed 60 Vbeta primers together with 13 Jbeta primers. Profiling relied on immunoSEQ multiplex PCR, and the TCRdb table lists in-frame clones only, not all of them. This sample has 200,000 or so clones, with around four fifths found just once. Source material: PBMCs. The receptor source for this set is a male donor in good health and CMV-seronegative.

The genes are TRBV19 and TRBJ2-7; D is perhaps TRBD1 (6 bases). V was shortened by 6 bases and J by 3 bases, with 24 bases between the two germline ends. CDR1 is LNHDA and CDR2 is SQIVND in the germline V gene (reference sequence). The CDR3 sequence is 17 residues long. The CDR3 loop is CASSDRPEQGWDYEQYF. CDR3 in DNA: TGTGCCAGTAGCGATCGACCTGAACAGGGATGGGACTACGAGCAGTACTTC.

The gene calls are TRBV7-3 and TRBJ2-1, with TRBD2 identical over 13 bases. V lost 5 bases to trimming and J lost 12 bases; unmatched junction nucleotides: 16. CDR1 is SGHTA, CDR2 FQGTGA, per germline. This CDR3 comprises 17 residues. This chain's CDR3 is CASSKGLAGSLYEGQFF. CDR3 bases: TGTGCCAGCAGCAAGGGACTAGCGGGATCACTGTACGAGGGGCAGTTCTTC. Full variable domain (missing parts from reference TRBV7-3 and TRBJ2-1): GAGVSQTPSNKVTEKGKYVELRCDPISGHTALYWYRQSLGQGPEFLIYFQGTGAADDSGLPNDRFFAVRPEGSVSTLKIQRTERGDSAVYLCASSKGLAGSLYEGQFFGPGTRLTVL.

The chain couples TRBV6-5 to TRBJ2-1; D uncertain. The CDR3 extends over 15 amino acids. Between the trimmed V and J ends, which lost 2 bases and 3 bases, there was a span of 11 bases. Germline lookup yields CDR1 MNHEY and CDR2 SVGAGI. The CDR3 reads CASSYGLVGYNEQFF. CDR3 sequence (DNA): TGTGCCAGCAGTTACGGTCTAGTTGGCTACAATGAGCAGTTCTTC.

This clone appeared a single time. This chain joins TRBV2 and TRBJ1-2; D is unresolved. The CDR3 totals 12 residues. The germline gives CDR1 SNHLY, CDR2 FYNNEI. Trimming left V 4 bases short and J 6 bases short, with 9 bases between. The CDR3 region is CASSGLGNGYTF. DNA for the CDR3: TGTGCCAGCAGTGGACTCGGGAATGGCTACACCTTC. Looking up the rest from reference TRBV2 and TRBJ1-2 gives the full variable domain: EPEVTQTPSHQVTQMGQEVILRCVPISNHLYFYWYRQILGQKVEFLVSFYNNEISEKSEIFDDQFSVERPDGSNFTLKIRSTKLEDSAMYFCASSGLGNGYTFGSGTRLTVV.

The V gene is TRBV7-6, the J gene TRBJ2-2; a weak D match, TRBD2 (5 bases). The CDR3 has 14 amino acids. Germline V CDR1 and CDR2: SGHVS, FNYEAQ. V gave up 5 bases and J gave up 3 bases, with 10 bases separating them. The CDR3 nucleotides read TGTGCCAGCAGCCGGAATAGCGACACCGGGGAGCTGTTTTTT. Residues: CASSRNSDTGELFF.

The gene calls are TRBV14 and TRBJ2-1; 8 bases line up with TRBD2. The CDR3 totals 17 residues. With 2 bases clipped from V and 2 bases from J, the junction kept 8 bases outside the gene matches. Germline V lookup: CDR1 SGHDN, CDR2 FVKESK. Here the CDR3 reads CASSQSDPSGPYNEQFF. The CDR3 region has the DNA TGTGCCAGCAGCCAATCAGACCCTAGCGGGCCCTACAATGAGCAGTTCTTC.

The V gene is TRBV6-6, the J gene TRBJ1-3; maybe TRBD1 (5 bases). Germline-derived CDR1 and CDR2 are MNHNY and SVGAGI (reference sequence). CDR3 length: 15 residues. Trimming removed 5 bases at V and 0 bases at J, with 11 bases between. DNA of the CDR3: TGTGCCAGCAGTACTCGGGACTTCTCTGGAAACACCATATATTTT. Amino acid sequence: CASSTRDFSGNTIYF.

V usage is TRBV7-8 and J usage is TRBJ1-1, with a weak D call TRBD1 (5 bases). The V and J ends lost 1 base and 1 base respectively, with 10 bases between them. Germline V gives CDR1 SGHVS, CDR2 FQNEAQ. The CDR3 contains 15 residues. CDR3 loop: CASSLVQGGNTEAFF. CDR3 nucleotides: TGTGCCAGCAGCTTAGTTCAGGGTGGGAACACTGAAGCTTTCTTT.

V and J are TRBV29-1 and TRBJ1-1; 9 bases match TRBD1. The CDR3 contains 14 residues. V was clipped by 7 bases and J by 4 bases; unmatched bases: 10. Germline CDR1 reads SQVTM; CDR2 reads ANQGSEA. The CDR3 nucleotides are TGCAGCGAAATACGGACAGGGGCATTCACTGAAGCTTTCTTT. Translating it yields CSEIRTGAFTEAFF.

The sample holds a few counts of this clone. The chain links TRBV14 to TRBJ2-1, with D possibly matching TRBD1 (6 bases). V lost 4 bases to trimming and J lost 4 bases, with 11 bases between them. The germline CDR1 and CDR2 sequences are SGHDN and FVKESK. This CDR3 has 14 amino acids. CDR3: CASSLLTGYNEQFF. The DNA for the CDR3 is TGTGCCAGCAGCCTACTAACAGGGTACAATGAGCAGTTCTTC.

This clone showed up just a few times. The chain is built from TRBV6-5 and TRBJ2-7; D remains unclear. The CDR3 length is 14 residues. Trimming removed 6 bases at V and 3 bases at J, with 15 bases between. Per germline, CDR1 MNHEY and CDR2 SVGAGI. The CDR3 region has the DNA TGTGCCAGCAGCCTATTAGCAAACCGCTACGAGCAGTACTTC. The encoded protein is CASSLLANRYEQYF.

This clone was detected a few times. V usage is TRBV7-9 and J usage is TRBJ2-1, with 9 bases identical to TRBD1. This CDR3 spans 15 amino acids. The trim removed 4 bases at V and 4 bases at J, leaving 5 bases unmatched. CDR1 and CDR2 (germline): SEHNR, FQNEAQ (reference sequence). The CDR3 sequence: CASSYRDRDYNEQFF. The CDR3 DNA follows: TGTGCCAGCAGCTACCGGGACAGGGATTACAATGAGCAGTTCTTC.

This clone has more than one count but fewer than ten. The chain employs TRBV5-1 and TRBJ1-1; perhaps TRBD1 as D (6 bases). V was clipped by 0 bases and J by 4 bases, with 13 bases between them. The CDR3 is 15 amino acids. CDR1 SGHRS and CDR2 YFSETQ come from the germline V gene. CDR3 protein: CASSLGRGGLTEAFF. For the CDR3, the DNA is TGCGCCAGCAGCTTGGGAAGGGGGGGGCTCACTGAAGCTTTCTTT.

V gene TRBV28 combines with J gene TRBJ2-7; 10 bases match TRBD1. The junction had 13 bases not matched to a gene; V was cut back by 5 bases and J by 6 bases. Germline loops: CDR1 MDHEN, CDR2 SYDVKM. The CDR3 is 16 residues long. In DNA form, the CDR3 reads TGTGCCAGCAGTAGTCCGGTGGGGACAGGGGCTCGCGAGCAGTACTTC. Translated, it gives CASSSPVGTGAREQYF.

This clone was detected once. This chain links TRBV28 with TRBJ2-7; 10 bases map to TRBD1. There are 19 residues in the CDR3. Germline V CDR1 and CDR2: MDHEN, SYDVKM. Losses at the gene ends were 7 bases for V and 0 bases for J; bases not matched to a gene: 18. In DNA form, the CDR3 reads TGTGCCAGCATTCCTCCGTCCGGACAGGGGGTGCCCAGCTCCTACGAGCAGTACTTC. Translating it yields CASIPPSGQGVPSSYEQYF.

This chain connects TRBV4-1 to TRBJ2-7; TRBD2 aligns across 9 bases. CDR3 length equals 15 residues. V was pared by 1 base and J by 4 bases, with 5 bases of the junction left unmatched. Germline-derived CDR1 and CDR2 are MGHRA and YSYEKL. The CDR3 protein is CASSQVSSGIYEQYF. CDR3 coding DNA: TGCGCCAGCAGCCAAGTCTCTAGCGGGATTTACGAGCAGTACTTC.